Listed here are 19 T cell receptor beta chains from one sample, sequenced in a study of blood T cell repertoires in COVID-19. TCRdb's copy holds only in-frame clones and misses some; the assay was immunoSEQ multiplex PCR. The table records about 66,000 clones, less than 85% of them present only once. The material sequenced was peripheral blood. The receptors come from a man between 60 and 70 years old with acute or convalescent COVID-19.

This clone came up a few times. The J gene is TRBJ1-5, the V gene TRBV7-2; tentative D call: TRBD1 (6 bases). This CDR3 is 15 amino acids long. Deletions cut 3 bases from V and 0 bases from J, with 9 bases between. Germline V lookup: CDR1 SGHTA, CDR2 FQGNSA. This CDR3 reads CASSLGHHSNQPQHF. The CDR3 DNA reads as TGTGCCAGCAGCTTGGGACATCATAGCAATCAGCCCCAGCATTTT.

This rearrangement joins TRBV7-9 to TRBJ2-3; TRBD2 matches at 7 bases. Germline assignment: CDR1 SEHNR and CDR2 FQNEAQ (reference sequence). The CDR3 covers 14 residues. With 2 bases clipped from V and 5 bases from J, the junction kept 4 bases outside the gene matches. This CDR3 reads CASSLNGGKDTQYF. The CDR3 nucleotides are TGTGCCAGCAGCTTAAACGGGGGGAAAGATACGCAGTATTTT. The variable domain in full, with the rest retrieved from reference TRBV7-9 and TRBJ2-3, is DTGVSQNPRHKITKRGQNVTFRCDPISEHNRLYWYRQTLGQGPEFLTYFQNEAQLEKSRLLSDRFSAERPKGSFSTLEIQRTEQGDSAMYLCASSLNGGKDTQYFGPGTRLTVL.

The rearrangement links TRBV6-2 or TRBV6-3 to TRBJ1-1, with 7 bases identical to TRBD1. The CDR3 length is 14 residues. J was trimmed by 5 bases and V by 5 bases; bases with no gene match: 8. Germline V gives CDR1 MNHEY, CDR2 SVGEGT. CDR3 protein: CASSPRGSWTEAFF. The CDR3 region has the DNA TGTGCCAGCAGTCCCAGGGGGTCTTGGACTGAAGCTTTCTTT.

V gene TRBV7-6 combines with J gene TRBJ1-3; 8 bases agree with TRBD1. V lost 1 base and J lost 7; bases outside the gene matches: 6. This CDR3 comprises 15 residues. CDR1 SGHVS and CDR2 FNYEAQ come from the germline V gene. CDR3 sequence reads: CASSLVQGAANTIYF. CDR3 DNA sequence: TGTGCCAGCAGCTTAGTGCAGGGGGCAGCGAACACCATATATTTT.

The J gene is TRBJ1-6, the V gene TRBV11-2, with 7 bases matching TRBD1. CDR1 is SGHAT, CDR2 FQNNGV, per germline. The CDR3 extends over 15 amino acids. Trimming took 1 base from V and 8 from J; bases not matched to a gene: 5. CDR3 sequence: CASSLVQGTDSPLHF. As DNA, the CDR3 is TGTGCCAGCAGCTTAGTACAGGGGACAGATTCACCCCTCCACTTT.

In its sample, this clone was seen once. The CDR3: CATSDLPGTKWNIQYF. DNA of the CDR3: TGTGCCACCAGTGATTTGCCAGGGACTAAATGGAACATTCAGTACTTC. This chain links TRBV24-1 with TRBJ2-4, with 7 positions matching TRBD2. This CDR3 is 16 amino acids long. Per the germline V gene, CDR1 is KGHDR and CDR2 is SFDVKD. V lost 0 bases to trimming and J lost 7 bases; unmatched junction nucleotides: 8.

The gene calls are TRBV11-3 and TRBJ2-5; 8 bases agree with TRBD2. Per germline, CDR1 SGHNT and CDR2 YENEEA. The CDR3 length is 16 residues. V gave up 1 base and J gave up 1 base; unmatched junction bases: 5. Here the CDR3 reads CASSLGAGGAQETQYF. CDR3 coding DNA: TGTGCCAGCAGCTTAGGCGCCGGGGGGGCCCAAGAGACCCAGTACTTC.

The chain uses TRBV7-9 and TRBJ1-5; D remains unclear. Germline CDR1 SEHNR, CDR2 FQNEAQ (reference sequence). This CDR3 comprises 15 residues. The V and J ends lost 1 base and 6 bases respectively, with 13 bases between them. CDR3 nucleotide sequence: TGTGCCAGCAGCTTAGGGGCGGGTGGAGGTCAGCCCCAGCATTTT. Translation: CASSLGAGGGQPQHF.

The sample holds one count of this clone. The chain employs TRBV2 and TRBJ1-3, with D tentatively TRBD1 (5 bases). CDR3 length: 14 residues. Germline CDR1 is SNHLY and CDR2 is FYNNEI. V was pared by 3 bases and J by 2 bases, with 8 bases between. Here the CDR3 reads CASSDPGPGNTIYF. In nucleotides, the CDR3 is TGTGCCAGCAGTGATCCAGGGCCTGGAAACACCATATATTTT.

The rearrangement links TRBV5-1 to TRBJ2-7, with D perhaps TRBD2 (6 bases). V shed 3 bases and J shed 1 base, with 11 bases lying between them. The CDR3 runs to 14 residues. Germline V gene lookup returns CDR1 SGHRS and CDR2 YFSETQ. The CDR3 coding sequence is TGCGCCAGCAGCTCCCGTGGGGGGTCCTACGAGCAGTACTTC. This codes for CASSSRGGSYEQYF.

V is TRBV27 and J is TRBJ1-1; unclear D gene. The CDR3 contains 12 residues. V was pared by 8 bases and J by 6 bases, with 13 bases between. CDR1 and CDR2 (germline): MNHEY, SMNVEV (reference sequence). CDR3 nucleotides: TGTGCCAGCGGTTATGGCGGCGCTGAAGCTTTCTTT. The encoded protein is CASGYGGAEAFF.

This rearrangement joins TRBV3-1 (or the pseudogene TRBV3-2) to TRBJ2-6; TRBD1 is a possible D gene (5 bases). CDR1 and CDR2 (germline): LGHDT, YNNKEL (reference sequence). V was clipped by 3 bases and J by 0 bases, with 15 bases between them. This CDR3 has 18 amino acids. The CDR3 region is CASSQSKGALSGANVLTF. The CDR3 DNA sequence: TGTGCCAGCAGCCAGAGCAAAGGGGCCCTCTCTGGGGCCAACGTCCTGACTTTC.

The genes are TRBV6-4 and TRBJ1-2; perhaps TRBD1 as D (6 bases). Per the germline V gene, CDR1 is MRHNA and CDR2 is SNTAGT. CDR3 length: 16 residues. V dropped 4 bases and J dropped 5 bases, with 20 bases sitting between them. The CDR3 region is CASSVSADPTGYGYTF. Here the CDR3 DNA reads TGTGCCAGCAGTGTCTCCGCCGATCCGACAGGATATGGCTACACCTTC.

This clone was observed a single time. The chain joins TRBV7-2 to TRBJ1-2; 8 bases align to TRBD1. Germline V CDR1 and CDR2: SGHTA, FQGNSA. The CDR3 totals 15 residues. V lost 4 bases to trimming and J lost 6 bases; unmatched junction nucleotides: 10. CDR3 amino acids: CASSSYRTGSDGYTF. CDR3 nucleotide sequence: TGTGCCAGCAGCTCATATCGGACAGGGTCGGATGGCTACACCTTC.

V and J are TRBV10-3 and TRBJ1-2; 11 positions match TRBD1. CDR1 and CDR2 from the germline V gene are ENHRY and SYGVKD. This CDR3 spans 14 amino acids. V shed 6 bases and J 4 bases; nucleotides not matched to a gene: 4. CDR3 protein: CAISGDRGVYGYTF. CDR3 sequence (DNA): TGTGCCATCAGCGGGGACAGGGGGGTCTATGGCTACACCTTC.

The V call is TRBV5-6, the J call TRBJ1-3; D is unclear. V was clipped by 3 bases and J by 8 bases, with 9 bases between them. The V gene's germline CDR1 is SGHDT and CDR2 YYEEEE. This CDR3 spans 12 amino acids. The CDR3 DNA reads TGTGCCAGCAGCTCGGGAGGATACACCATATATTTT. This codes for CASSSGGYTIYF. Drawing the rest from reference TRBV5-6 and TRBJ1-3, the complete variable domain is DAGVTQSPTHLIKTRGQQVTLRCSPKSGHDTVSWYQQALGQGPQFIFQYYEEEERQRGNFPDRFSGHQFPNYSSELNVNALLLGDSALYLCASSSGGYTIYFGEGSWLTVV.

This chain links TRBV12-5 with TRBJ2-3, with TRBD1 matching 10 bases. Germline V lookup: CDR1 LGHNT, CDR2 FRNRAP. The J segment lost 4 bases and the V segment lost 1 base, leaving 5 bases of the junction unmatched. This CDR3 comprises 16 residues. CDR3: CASGLEAGTGADTQYF. CDR3 nucleotides: TGTGCTAGTGGTTTGGAAGCCGGGACAGGGGCAGATACGCAGTATTTT.

This clone has ten or more counts. The gene calls are TRBV6-2 or TRBV6-3 and TRBJ2-3, with 11 positions matching TRBD2. The J segment lost 6 bases and the V segment lost 6 bases, leaving 17 bases of the junction unmatched. Germline V gene sequence: CDR1 MNHEY, CDR2 SVGEGT. The CDR3 is 18 amino acids. CDR3 residues: CASSLSQYSGGGRDTQYF. The CDR3 DNA is TGTGCCAGCAGCCTGTCACAGTATAGCGGGGGGGGCAGGGATACGCAGTATTTT.

The chain has TRBV19 and TRBJ1-4; TRBD1 agrees at 8 bases. With 3 bases clipped from V and 8 bases from J, the junction kept 11 bases outside the gene matches. The CDR3 length is 16 residues. The germline CDR1 and CDR2 sequences are LNHDA and SQIVND (reference sequence). CDR3 sequence: CASSIFGGTGGEKLFF. Here the CDR3 DNA reads TGTGCCAGTAGTATTTTTGGTGGGACAGGAGGAGAAAAACTGTTTTTT.